The following is a T cell receptor (beta chain) sequence with its context. Unmatched junction bases numbered 7, after V lost 6 bases and J lost 4 bases. CDR1 is SQVTM and CDR2 is ANQGSEA in the germline V gene. CDR3 length equals 14 residues. The authors' processing: Estimates of nucleated cell counts were drawn from the amplification of reference gene primers. Using immunoSEQ multiplex PCR, the repertoire was profiled, and TCRdb retains in-frame clones only, with some absent. V and J calls plus clone size are reproduced from that table; the DNA served to infer D and trimming. The table records more than 450,000 clones, roughly nine tenths of them present only once. This sample is drawn from a study of blood T cell repertoires in COVID-19. Study as a whole: Acute and convalescent COVID-19 specimens originated in the United States, Italy and Spain. Sources were T cells, B-cell-depleted T cells, or PBMCs; the material itself was cDNA or gDNA.

Participants, about 18 to 90 years old, spanned approximately 26 US areas. This clonotype was obtained from a young woman who had recovered from COVID-19. The sequenced sample was PBMCs or T cells enriched from blood (not recorded which). This chain connects TRBV29-1 to TRBJ2-2; the match to TRBD1 covers 8 bases. The CDR3 is CSVQVDRGTGELFF. The DNA for the CDR3 is TGCAGCGTCCAGGTTGACAGGGGCACCGGGGAGCTGTTTTTT.